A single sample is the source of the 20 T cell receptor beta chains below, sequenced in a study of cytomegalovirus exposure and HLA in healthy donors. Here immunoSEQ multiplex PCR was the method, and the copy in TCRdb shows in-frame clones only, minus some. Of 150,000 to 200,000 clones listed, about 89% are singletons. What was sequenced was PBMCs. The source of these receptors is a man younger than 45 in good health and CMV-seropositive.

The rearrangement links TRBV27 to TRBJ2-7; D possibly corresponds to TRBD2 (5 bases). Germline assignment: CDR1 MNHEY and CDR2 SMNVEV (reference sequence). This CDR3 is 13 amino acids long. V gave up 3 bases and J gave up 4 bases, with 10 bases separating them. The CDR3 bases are TGTGCCAGCAGTTTGTTTGGAGGTTACGAGCAGTACTTC. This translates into CASSLFGGYEQYF.

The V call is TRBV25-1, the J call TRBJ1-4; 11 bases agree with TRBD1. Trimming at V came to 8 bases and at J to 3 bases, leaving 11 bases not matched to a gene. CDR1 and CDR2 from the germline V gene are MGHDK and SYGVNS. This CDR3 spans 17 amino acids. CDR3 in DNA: TGTGCCAGCGGAGGGACAGGGGGGCCAGGGGCTAATGAAAAACTGTTTTTT. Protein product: CASGGTGGPGANEKLFF.

The CDR3 sequence is CASSPLGLAGYEQFF. The DNA of the CDR3 is TGTGCCAGCAGCCCCTTAGGTCTAGCGGGCTATGAGCAGTTCTTC. This chain links TRBV11-2 with TRBJ2-1, with 8 bases aligning to TRBD2. Per germline, CDR1 SGHAT and CDR2 FQNNGV. The CDR3 has 15 residues. The V segment lost 5 bases and the J segment 8 bases; nucleotides outside the gene matches: 11.

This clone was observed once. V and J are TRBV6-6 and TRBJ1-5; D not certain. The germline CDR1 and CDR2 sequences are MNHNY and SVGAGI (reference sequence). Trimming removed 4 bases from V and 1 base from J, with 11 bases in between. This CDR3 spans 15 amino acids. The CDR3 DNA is TGTGCCAGCAGTTCTCCAGGAAAGAGCAATCAGCCCCAGCATTTT. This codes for CASSSPGKSNQPQHF.

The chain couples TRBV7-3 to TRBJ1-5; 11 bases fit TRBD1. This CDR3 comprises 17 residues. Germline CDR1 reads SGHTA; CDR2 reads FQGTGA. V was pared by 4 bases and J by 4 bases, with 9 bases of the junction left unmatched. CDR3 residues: CASSCVGTGGSNQPQHF. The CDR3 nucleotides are TGTGCCAGCAGCTGTGTCGGGACAGGGGGATCTAATCAGCCCCAGCATTTT.

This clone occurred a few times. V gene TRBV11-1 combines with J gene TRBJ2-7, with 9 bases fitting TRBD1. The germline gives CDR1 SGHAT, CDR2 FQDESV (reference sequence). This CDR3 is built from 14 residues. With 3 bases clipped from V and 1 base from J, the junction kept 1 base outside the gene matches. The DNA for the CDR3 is TGTGCCAGCAGCTTGGACAGGGGATCCTACGAGCAGTACTTC. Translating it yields CASSLDRGSYEQYF. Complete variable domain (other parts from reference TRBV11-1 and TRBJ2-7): EAEVAQSPRYKITEKSQAVAFWCDPISGHATLYWYRQILGQGPELLVQFQDESVVDDSQLPKDRFSAERLKGVDSTLKIQPAELGDSAMYLCASSLDRGSYEQYFGPGTRLTVT.

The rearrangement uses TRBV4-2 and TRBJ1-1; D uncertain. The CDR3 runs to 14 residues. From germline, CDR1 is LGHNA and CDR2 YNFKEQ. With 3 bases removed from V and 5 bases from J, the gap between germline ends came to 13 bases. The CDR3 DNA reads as TGTGCCAGCAGCCAGCCGGGGAGCAGGACTGAAGCTTTCTTT. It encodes CASSQPGSRTEAFF.

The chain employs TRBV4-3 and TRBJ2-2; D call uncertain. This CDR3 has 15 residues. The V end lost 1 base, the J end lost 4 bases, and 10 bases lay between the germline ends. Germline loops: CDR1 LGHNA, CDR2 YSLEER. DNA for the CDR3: TGCGCCAGCAGCCAAGCTGGGTCGGGCACCGGGGAGCTGTTTTTT. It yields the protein CASSQAGSGTGELFF.

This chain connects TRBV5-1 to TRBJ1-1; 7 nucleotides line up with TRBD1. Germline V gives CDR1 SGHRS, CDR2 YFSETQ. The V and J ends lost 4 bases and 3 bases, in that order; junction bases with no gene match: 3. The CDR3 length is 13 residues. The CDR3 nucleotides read TGCGCCAGCAGCATCCAGGGGGACACTGAAGCTTTCTTT. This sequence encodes CASSIQGDTEAFF. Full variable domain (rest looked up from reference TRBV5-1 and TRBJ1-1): KAGVTQTPRYLIKTRGQQVTLSCSPISGHRSVSWYQQTPGQGLQFLFEYFSETQRNKGNFPGRFSGRQFSNSRSEMNVSTLELGDSALYLCASSIQGDTEAFFGQGTRLTVV.

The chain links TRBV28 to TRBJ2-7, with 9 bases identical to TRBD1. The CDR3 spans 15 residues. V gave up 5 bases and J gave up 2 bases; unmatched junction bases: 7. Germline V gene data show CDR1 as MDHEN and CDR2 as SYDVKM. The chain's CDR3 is CASSIGTGFTYEQYF. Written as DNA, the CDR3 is TGTGCCAGCAGTATAGGGACAGGGTTTACCTACGAGCAGTACTTC.

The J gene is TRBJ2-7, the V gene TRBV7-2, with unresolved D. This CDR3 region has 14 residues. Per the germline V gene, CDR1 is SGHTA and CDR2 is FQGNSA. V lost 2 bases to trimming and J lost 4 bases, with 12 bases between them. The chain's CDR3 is CASSLSGARYEQYF. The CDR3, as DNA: TGTGCCAGCAGCTTATCGGGTGCCCGGTACGAGCAGTACTTC.

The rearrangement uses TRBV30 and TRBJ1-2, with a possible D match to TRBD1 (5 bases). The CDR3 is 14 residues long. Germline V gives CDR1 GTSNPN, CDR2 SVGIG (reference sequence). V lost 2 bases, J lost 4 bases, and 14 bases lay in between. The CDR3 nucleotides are TGTGCCTGGAGTCCGGGACGGGGATTCTATGGCTACACCTTC. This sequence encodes CAWSPGRGFYGYTF.

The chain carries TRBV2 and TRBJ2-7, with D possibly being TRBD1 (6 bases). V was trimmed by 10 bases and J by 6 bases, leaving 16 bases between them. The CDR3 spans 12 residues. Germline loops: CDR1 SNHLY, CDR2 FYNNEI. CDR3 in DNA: TGTGCCACCAGGGGTATATTTGCCGAGCAGTACTTC. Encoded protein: CATRGIFAEQYF.

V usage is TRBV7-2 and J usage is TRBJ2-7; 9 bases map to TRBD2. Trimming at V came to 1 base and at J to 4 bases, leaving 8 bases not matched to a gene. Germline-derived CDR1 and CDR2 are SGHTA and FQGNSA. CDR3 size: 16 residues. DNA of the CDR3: TGTGCCAGCAGCTTAGAGGCGGCTAGCGGGGTATACGAGCAGTACTTC. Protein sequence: CASSLEAASGVYEQYF.

As DNA, the CDR3 is TGTGCCAGCTCACCAGGGGAGACAGGGACTACTGACGAAGAGCAGTACTTC. Amino acids: CASSPGETGTTDEEQYF. The chain recombines TRBV18 with TRBJ2-7; tentatively, D is TRBD1 or TRBD2 (7 bases each). The germline V gene has CDR1 KGHSH and CDR2 LQKENI. V lost 2 bases and J 7 bases, leaving 24 bases between the germline ends. CDR3 size: 17 residues.

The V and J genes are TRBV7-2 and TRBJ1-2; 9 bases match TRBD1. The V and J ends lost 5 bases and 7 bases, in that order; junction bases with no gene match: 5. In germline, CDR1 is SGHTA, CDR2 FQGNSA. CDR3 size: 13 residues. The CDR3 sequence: CASSPGQGIGYTF. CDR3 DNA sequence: TGTGCCAGCAGCCCGGGACAGGGAATTGGCTACACCTTC.

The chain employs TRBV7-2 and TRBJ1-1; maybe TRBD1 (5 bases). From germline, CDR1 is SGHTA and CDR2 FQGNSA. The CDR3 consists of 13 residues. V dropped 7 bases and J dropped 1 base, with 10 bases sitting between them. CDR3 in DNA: TGTGCCAGCACCCGGGGGGGGAACACTGAAGCTTTCTTT. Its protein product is CASTRGGNTEAFF.

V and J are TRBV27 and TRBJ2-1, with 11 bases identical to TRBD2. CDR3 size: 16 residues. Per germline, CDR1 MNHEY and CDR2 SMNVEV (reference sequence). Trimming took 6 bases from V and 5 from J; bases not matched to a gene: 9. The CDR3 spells CASSTVAGGGNNEQFF. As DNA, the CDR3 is TGTGCCAGCAGCACAGTAGCGGGAGGGGGCAACAATGAGCAGTTCTTC.

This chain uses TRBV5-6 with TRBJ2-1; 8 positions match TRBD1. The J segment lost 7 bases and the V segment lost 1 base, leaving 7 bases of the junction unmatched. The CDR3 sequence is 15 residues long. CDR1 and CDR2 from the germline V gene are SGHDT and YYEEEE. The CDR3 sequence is CASSLLDRVRNEQFF. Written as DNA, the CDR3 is TGTGCCAGCAGCTTGCTGGACAGGGTCCGTAATGAGCAGTTCTTC.

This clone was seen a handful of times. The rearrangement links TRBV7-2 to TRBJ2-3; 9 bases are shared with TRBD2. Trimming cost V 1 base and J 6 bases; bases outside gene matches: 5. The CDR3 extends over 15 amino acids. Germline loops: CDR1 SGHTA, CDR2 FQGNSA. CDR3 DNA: TGTGCCAGCAGCTTAGTGGCTAGCGGGACGGATACGCAGTATTTT. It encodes CASSLVASGTDTQYF.